These 9 T cell receptor beta chains were all obtained from the same sample, sequenced in a study of human T cells and chemical hapten exposure. TCRdb reanalysed the RACE reads using MiXCR and keeps one entry per CDR3 protein. The sample holds more than 70,000 distinct CDR3 sequences, around 8.8% seen once. Time point defined: healthy volunteer bleed at 2 weeks. Sequencing started from total RNA isolated from unfractionated whole blood. What was sequenced was whole blood. Source of these receptors: a female donor in good health. Some clones in this sample may be carry-over from other donors' samples.

The chain has TRBV27 and TRBJ1-5, with TRBD1 as a possible D gene (5 bases). Per germline, CDR1 MNHEY and CDR2 SMNVEV (reference sequence). The ends were cut back, 5 bases at V and 0 bases at J, with 11 bases in the middle. The CDR3 spans 15 residues. The DNA for the CDR3 is TGTGCCAGCAGTACTCAGGGATCTAGCAATCAGCCCCAGCATTTT. Amino acid sequence: CASSTQGSSNQPQHF.

CDR3 sequence (DNA): TGTGCCAGCAGCCGGGGACTAGCAACCTACAATGAGCAGTTCTTC. It translates to CASSRGLATYNEQFF. The V and J genes are TRBV14 and TRBJ2-1; 9 bases align to TRBD2. CDR1 and CDR2 (germline): SGHDN, FVKESK. The CDR3 contains 15 residues. V dropped 4 bases and J dropped 2; count of bases not matched to a gene: 3.

The chain joins TRBV29-1 to TRBJ2-7; a possible D gene is TRBD2 (6 bases). V lost 7 bases, J lost 3 bases, and 16 bases lay in between. The CDR3 runs 13 residues. Germline V gene sequence: CDR1 SQVTM, CDR2 ANQGSEA. The CDR3 here is CSASWGELYEQYF. CDR3 nucleotides: TGCAGCGCTTCATGGGGGGAGCTCTACGAGCAGTACTTC.

This clonotype was counted only a few times. The chain carries TRBV28 and TRBJ2-3; the match to TRBD2 covers 12 bases. J was trimmed by 6 bases and V by 2 bases; bases with no gene match: 6. Per germline, CDR1 MDHEN and CDR2 SYDVKM. The CDR3 totals 16 residues. The CDR3 DNA reads TGTGCCAGCAGTTTACGGGGACTAGCGGGTCCCGATACGCAGTATTTT. It translates to CASSLRGLAGPDTQYF.

In DNA form, the CDR3 reads TGTGCCAGCAGTTCCTTCTTTGAGGGGGCATTGGGCAATCAGCCCCAGCATTTT. As protein: CASSSFFEGALGNQPQHF. This chain uses TRBV28 with TRBJ1-5, with 7 nucleotides matching TRBD1. The CDR3 consists of 18 residues. V dropped 4 bases and J dropped 2; count of bases not matched to a gene: 14. Germline CDR1 reads MDHEN; CDR2 reads SYDVKM.

This clonotype showed up many times. The rearrangement joins TRBV20-1 to TRBJ1-1; D may be TRBD1 (5 bases). The CDR3 is made up of 14 amino acids. Trimming removed 3 bases at V and 1 base at J, with 12 bases between. CDR1 and CDR2 from the germline V gene are DFQATT and SNEGSKA (reference sequence). CDR3 protein: CSASGPTGNTEAFF. The CDR3 nucleotides are TGCAGTGCTAGTGGTCCAACAGGGAACACTGAAGCTTTCTTT.

This clonotype was counted between two and nine times. The J gene is TRBJ1-1, the V gene TRBV19, with TRBD1 matching 7 bases. The CDR3 runs 14 residues. Germline V gene data show CDR1 as LNHDA and CDR2 as SQIVND (reference sequence). Unmatched junction bases numbered 10, after V lost 7 bases and J lost 5 bases. The CDR3 reads CASNHRDSLTEAFF. The CDR3 DNA sequence: TGTGCCAGTAATCACCGGGACAGTTTAACTGAAGCTTTCTTT. The full variable domain, rest sourced from reference TRBV19 and TRBJ1-1, is DGGITQSPKYLFRKEGQNVTLSCEQNLNHDAMYWYRQDPGQGLRLIYYSQIVNDFQKGDIAEGYSVSREKKESFPLTVTSAQKNPTAFYLCASNHRDSLTEAFFGQGTRLTVV.

The chain combines TRBV7-9 with TRBJ1-1; 8 bases agree with TRBD1. CDR3 length: 14 residues. Germline loops: CDR1 SEHNR, CDR2 FQNEAQ (reference sequence). The V gene end was trimmed by 5 bases and the J gene end by 4 bases; junction bases not matched to a gene: 6. CDR3 region: CASSPWTGSTEAFF. The CDR3 region has the DNA TGTGCCAGCAGCCCTTGGACAGGGAGCACTGAAGCTTTCTTT.

This clonotype was seen ten or more times. The chain links TRBV28 to TRBJ2-5; no firm D call. Trimming cost V 5 bases and J 7 bases, with 11 bases left between them. The CDR3 covers 12 residues. CDR1 and CDR2 from the germline V gene are MDHEN and SYDVKM. CDR3 coding DNA: TGTGCCAGCAGTCTCAACGCCGGGACCCAGTACTTC. Residues: CASSLNAGTQYF.